Below, one T cell receptor beta chain is given with its context. The sample is drawn from a study of blood T cell repertoires in COVID-19. Study-wide background: Whether acute or convalescent, the COVID-19 samples came from the United States, Italy and Spain. PBMCs, B-cell-depleted T cells, or T cells were the source of the cDNA or gDNA that made up the material.

How the authors handled the data: Estimates of nucleated cell counts were drawn from the amplification of reference gene primers. TCRdb keeps only in-frame clones here, not all; method: immunoSEQ multiplex PCR. V and J calls and clone size are those listed in that table; D and trimming were worked out from the DNA. The sample lists 20,000 to 25,000 clones; approximately 80% were seen once. After removal of 1 base from V and 8 bases from J, the junction contained 4 bases not matched to a gene. Germline lookup yields CDR1 LGHDT and CDR2 YNNKEL (reference sequence). The CDR3 totals 13 residues. The chain joins TRBV3-1 (or the pseudogene TRBV3-2) to TRBJ1-2; 7 positions agree with TRBD1. This clonotype was sampled from a man between 65 and 85 years old with acute or convalescent COVID-19. The material sequenced was peripheral blood. The CDR3 loop reads CASSQGQGGGYTF. In DNA, the CDR3 is TGTGCCAGCAGCCAAGGACAGGGAGGCGGCTACACCTTC.